These 25 T cell receptor beta chains originate from one sample sequenced in a study of post-analysis software for immune sequencing data. Their antigen targets remain unknown. Researchers reported that TCR beta cDNA libraries carried unique molecular identifiers. TCRdb used MiXCR to reprocess the PCR reads, holding one entry per CDR3 protein. The profile shows hundreds of thousands of distinct CDR3 sequences, less than 35% of them singletons. The study, taken as a whole, reports: There were a handful of TRBV segments more frequent in patients than controls, and TRBV5-6, TRBV5-1 and TRBV20-1 were among them.

The sequenced sample was blood. These receptors were obtained from a girl aged 10-17 years with multiple sclerosis.

In the case of this clonotype: Compared with germline, one end of the junction differs, possibly owing to a read error. This rearrangement joins TRBV10-1 to TRBJ2-5; 9 bases map to TRBD2. From germline, CDR1 is WNHNN and CDR2 SYGVQD (reference sequence). This CDR3 is 14 amino acids long. The CDR3 region has the DNA TGCGCCAGCAGCGGGACTAGCCGCCAAGAGATCCAGTACTTC. It is translated as CASSGTSRQEIQYF.

This clonotype was recorded a few times. The V gene is TRBV2, the J gene TRBJ2-5; a weak D match, TRBD2 (6 bases). The assigned J gene may be wrong: the sequence end matches TRBJ2-7 better. The CDR3 has 13 amino acids. The germline CDR1 and CDR2 sequences are SNHLY and FYNNEI. DNA for the CDR3: TGTGCCAGTCTGCGGACTATTAACTACGAGCAGTACTTC. Protein product: CASLRTINYEQYF.

In this sample, this clonotype turned up many times. This chain uses TRBV9 with TRBJ2-7; 7 nucleotides agree with TRBD2. Germline V CDR1 and CDR2: SGDLS, YYNGEE. The CDR3 has 12 residues. Germline trimming cut 3 bases from V and 3 bases from J; bases unmatched to any gene: 0. The CDR3, as DNA: TGTGCCAGCAGCGGGACTAGCTACGAGCAGTACTTC. This translates into CASSGTSYEQYF.

The gene calls are TRBV24-1 and TRBJ1-5; D call uncertain. The CDR3 totals 14 residues. CDR1 and CDR2 (germline): KGHDR, SFDVKD. With 2 bases removed from V and 4 bases from J, the gap between germline ends came to 8 bases. The CDR3 spells CATSDSGHNQPQHF. The CDR3, as DNA: TGTGCCACCAGTGATTCGGGCCATAATCAGCCCCAGCATTTT.

The chain employs TRBV2 and TRBJ1-1; the D gene is possibly TRBD1 (6 bases). The CDR3 is 15 residues long. V gave up 3 bases and J gave up 5 bases, with 16 bases separating them. From germline, CDR1 is SNHLY and CDR2 FYNNEI. The CDR3 DNA sequence: TGTGCCAGCAGTGATTGGCCGGGACACGATACTGAAGCTTTCTTT. Its protein product is CASSDWPGHDTEAFF.

This clonotype has at least ten counts. The chain combines TRBV29-1 with TRBJ2-1; 10 bases match TRBD2. The germline V gene has CDR1 SQVTM and CDR2 ANQGSEA. CDR3 size: 13 residues. The V segment lost 5 bases and the J segment 10 bases; nucleotides outside the gene matches: 8. The CDR3 sequence: CSVTSGVDGEQFF. In DNA, the CDR3 is TGCAGCGTTACTAGCGGGGTTGATGGGGAGCAGTTCTTC.

Turning to this clonotype: A much larger clone is a single base away; this may be a read error. The chain combines TRBV29-1 with TRBJ2-1; tentatively, D is TRBD1 (6 bases). Trimming cost V 0 bases and J 9 bases, with 9 bases left between them. Germline-derived CDR1 and CDR2 are SQVTM and ANQGSEA. This CDR3 comprises 12 residues. The CDR3 region is CSVEDRGTEQFF. The CDR3, as DNA: TGCAGCGTTGAAGATAGGGGGACTGAGCAGTTCTTC.

Concerning this clonotype itself: This may stem from a read error, because a much larger clone lies one nucleotide away. CDR3 nucleotide sequence: TGTGCCAGCAGCTTCGCTAGCGGCCAAGAGACCCAGTACTTC. This codes for CASSFASGQETQYF. The chain has TRBV7-2 and TRBJ2-5, with TRBD2 matching over 7 bases. Trimming at V came to 3 bases and at J to 1 base, leaving 2 bases not matched to a gene. Germline V gives CDR1 SGHTA, CDR2 FQGNSA. The CDR3 totals 14 residues.

This clonotype was seen a single time. This rearrangement joins TRBV11-2 to TRBJ2-5; TRBD1 aligns across 9 bases. CDR1 SGHAT and CDR2 FQNNGV come from the germline V gene. The CDR3 runs to 16 residues. J was trimmed by 5 bases and V by 5 bases; bases with no gene match: 12. The CDR3 region has the DNA TGTGCCAGCAGCCCCTGGACAGGGGACCTAGGGGAGACCCAGTACTTC. Its translation: CASSPWTGDLGETQYF. The variable domain in full, with the rest retrieved from reference TRBV11-2 and TRBJ2-5, is EAGVAQSPRYKIIEKRQSVAFWCNPISGHATLYWYQQILGQGPKLLIQFQNNGVVDDSQLPKDRFSAERLKGVDSTLKIQPAKLEDSAVYLCASSPWTGDLGETQYFGPGTRLLVL.

The V call is TRBV5-1, the J call TRBJ2-1, with 10 bases aligning to TRBD1. The CDR3 is made up of 16 amino acids. Germline V gene data show CDR1 as SGHRS and CDR2 as YFSETQ. V was clipped by 4 bases and J by 8 bases; unmatched bases: 12. Written as DNA, the CDR3 is TGCGCCAGCAGCCCATCGGGGACAGGGGAGGCCGATGAGCAGTTCTTC. Amino acid sequence: CASSPSGTGEADEQFF.

The V and J genes are TRBV11-2 and TRBJ2-5; D possibly corresponds to TRBD2 (6 bases). Germline V gene data show CDR1 as SGHAT and CDR2 as FQNNGV. The V gene lost 1 base and the J gene lost 9 bases, with 21 bases spanning the gap. The CDR3 covers 16 residues. DNA for the CDR3: TGTGCCAGCAGCTTAGGGCGGTGGGCCCGGGGGACGGCCCAGTACTTC. Its translation: CASSLGRWARGTAQYF.

This clonotype was detected only a few times. The J gene is TRBJ2-5, the V gene TRBV2; D may be TRBD2 (6 bases). Trimming removed 4 bases from V and 0 bases from J, with 12 bases in between. Germline CDR1 is SNHLY and CDR2 is FYNNEI. This CDR3 is built from 15 residues. This CDR3 reads CASSAVGLHQETQYF. The CDR3 region has the DNA TGTGCCAGCAGTGCTGTGGGACTTCACCAAGAGACCCAGTACTTC.

The chain carries TRBV6-2 or TRBV6-3 and TRBJ2-1, with D perhaps being TRBD1 or TRBD2 (5 bases each). The CDR3 totals 13 residues. V lost 6 bases and J lost 9, with 15 bases in between. Germline assignment: CDR1 MNHEY and CDR2 SVGEGT. The CDR3 reads CASSSGWGGEQFF. CDR3 nucleotides: TGTGCCAGCAGCTCGGGATGGGGCGGTGAGCAGTTCTTC.

The rearrangement uses TRBV20-1 and TRBJ2-7; 7 bases map to TRBD2. Germline lookup yields CDR1 DFQATT and CDR2 SNEGSKA (reference sequence). The CDR3 runs 14 residues. The junction had 6 bases not matched to a gene; V was cut back by 0 bases and J by 4 bases. CDR3 region: CSAREQTSFYEQYF. The CDR3 nucleotides read TGCAGTGCTAGAGAGCAGACTAGCTTTTACGAGCAGTACTTC.

This clonotype was found once. The rearrangement uses TRBV20-1 and TRBJ2-5, with 8 bases matching TRBD1. V lost 0 bases and J lost 3; bases outside the gene matches: 6. The CDR3 has 15 amino acids. Per germline, CDR1 DFQATT and CDR2 SNEGSKA (reference sequence). CDR3 sequence reads: CSAREAGGAKETQYF. Here the CDR3 DNA reads TGCAGTGCTAGAGAAGCAGGGGGCGCAAAAGAGACCCAGTACTTC.

This chain connects TRBV12-3 or TRBV12-4 to TRBJ2-1; D remains unclear. This CDR3 region has 15 residues. V was shortened by 3 bases and J by 2 bases, with 11 bases between the two germline ends. The CDR3 DNA reads as TGTGCCAGCAGTTTTCAGGTCGGCCCCTACAATGAGCAGTTCTTC. Amino acid sequence: CASSFQVGPYNEQFF.

V and J are TRBV11-2 and TRBJ2-3; D might be TRBD2 (6 bases). The V gene's germline CDR1 is SGHAT and CDR2 FQNNGV. CDR3 length: 12 residues. The CDR3 loop is CAGAGFTDTQYF. Here the CDR3 DNA reads TGTGCAGGCGCGGGGTTCACAGATACGCAGTATTTT.

The chain employs TRBV10-3 and TRBJ2-2, with D possibly being TRBD1 (6 bases). The CDR3 contains 15 residues. The germline V gene has CDR1 ENHRY and CDR2 SYGVKD. Trimming removed 3 bases at V and 7 bases at J, with 15 bases between. The CDR3 nucleotides are TGTGCCATCAGTGATCCTGGGGGCAGTAACGGGGAGCTGTTTTTT. Residues: CAISDPGGSNGELFF.

This sequence joins TRBV12-3 or TRBV12-4 and TRBJ2-7, with D unclear. This CDR3 has 13 amino acids. V was clipped by 6 bases and J by 6 bases, with 15 bases between them. CDR3 loop: CASSFHNFGEQYF. In DNA, the CDR3 is TGTGCCAGCAGCTTCCATAATTTTGGCGAGCAGTACTTC.

This clonotype showed up just a few times. The chain has TRBV5-1 and TRBJ1-5; TRBD1 is a possible D gene (6 bases). The CDR3 totals 15 residues. Germline V CDR1 and CDR2: SGHRS, YFSETQ. V was clipped by 0 bases and J by 7 bases, with 14 bases between them. This CDR3 is CASSLVGQPGQPQHF. Written as DNA, the CDR3 is TGCGCCAGCAGCTTGGTGGGACAACCCGGCCAGCCCCAGCATTTT.

J is TRBJ2-5 and V is TRBV12-3 or TRBV12-4; D possibly uses TRBD1 or TRBD2 (5 bases each). The V and J ends lost 4 bases and 1 base respectively, with 13 bases between them. CDR3 length: 15 residues. The CDR3 loop is CASSSEGMAQETQYF. The CDR3, as DNA: TGTGCCAGCAGTTCCGAGGGGATGGCCCAAGAGACCCAGTACTTC.

V is TRBV7-9 and J is TRBJ2-5; unclear D gene. V was clipped by 1 base and J by 1 base, with 7 bases between them. Germline values: CDR1 SEHNR, CDR2 FQNEAQ (reference sequence). The CDR3 extends over 14 amino acids. The CDR3 protein is CASSLERTQETQYF. The CDR3 DNA is TGTGCCAGCAGCTTAGAACGGACCCAAGAGACCCAGTACTTC.

The chain has TRBV20-1 and TRBJ2-5, with TRBD2 as a possible D gene (6 bases). Germline V lookup: CDR1 DFQATT, CDR2 SNEGSKA (reference sequence). Deletions cut 5 bases from V and 11 bases from J, with 33 bases between. This CDR3 spans 17 amino acids. CDR3 loop: CSARSIFTASDLWEQYF. CDR3 sequence (DNA): TGCAGTGCTCGAAGCATCTTCACAGCTAGCGACCTGTGGGAGCAGTACTTC.

The CDR3 coding sequence is TGTGCCAGCAGCCAAACGGTCTGGCTAGCGGGAGGCAATGAGCAGTTCTTC. It specifies CASSQTVWLAGGNEQFF. This chain uses TRBV7-9 with TRBJ2-1; 11 nucleotides match TRBD2. With 5 bases clipped from V and 6 bases from J, the junction kept 12 bases outside the gene matches. CDR3 length: 17 residues. CDR1 is SEHNR, CDR2 FQNEAQ, per germline (reference sequence).

This clonotype was counted a few times. This chain links TRBV12-3 or TRBV12-4 with TRBJ1-5; D not resolved. The CDR3 has 13 residues. Trimming cost V 5 bases and J 7 bases, with 12 bases left between them. The CDR3 spells CASSQGLHQPQHF. The DNA of the CDR3 is TGTGCCAGCAGTCAAGGTTTACACCAGCCCCAGCATTTT.